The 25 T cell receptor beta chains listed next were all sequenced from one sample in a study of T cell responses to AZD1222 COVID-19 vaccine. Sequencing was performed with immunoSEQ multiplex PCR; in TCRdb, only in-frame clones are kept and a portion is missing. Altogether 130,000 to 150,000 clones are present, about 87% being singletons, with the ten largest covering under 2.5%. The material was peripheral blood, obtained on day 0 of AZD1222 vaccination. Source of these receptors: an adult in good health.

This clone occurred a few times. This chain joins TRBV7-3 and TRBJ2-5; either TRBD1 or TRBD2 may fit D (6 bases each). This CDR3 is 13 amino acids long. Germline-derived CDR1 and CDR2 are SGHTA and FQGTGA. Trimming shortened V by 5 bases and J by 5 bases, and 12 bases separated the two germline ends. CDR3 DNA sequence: TGTGCCAGCAGCCCGGGGGCTGGGGAGACCCAGTACTTC. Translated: CASSPGAGETQYF.

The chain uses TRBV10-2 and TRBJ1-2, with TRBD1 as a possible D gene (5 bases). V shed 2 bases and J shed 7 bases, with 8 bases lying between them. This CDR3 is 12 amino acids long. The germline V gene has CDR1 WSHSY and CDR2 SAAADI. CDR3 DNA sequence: TGCGCCAGCAGTGAGGGGGGGAGTGGCTACACCTTC. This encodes CASSEGGSGYTF.

The CDR3 spells CASSSQTGTSYYGYTF. The CDR3 region has the DNA TGTGCCAGCAGCTCGCAGACAGGGACCTCCTACTATGGCTACACCTTC. V is TRBV5-6 and J is TRBJ1-2; 7 bases map to TRBD1. CDR3 length equals 16 residues. V shed 3 bases and J 3 bases; nucleotides not matched to a gene: 11. Germline V gene lookup returns CDR1 SGHDT and CDR2 YYEEEE.

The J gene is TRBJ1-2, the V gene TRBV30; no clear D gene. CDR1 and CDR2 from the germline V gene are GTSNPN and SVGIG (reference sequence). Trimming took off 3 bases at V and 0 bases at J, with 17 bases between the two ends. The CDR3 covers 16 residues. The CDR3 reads CAWSRWETQANYGYTF. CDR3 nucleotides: TGTGCCTGGAGCCGGTGGGAAACCCAAGCTAACTATGGCTACACCTTC.

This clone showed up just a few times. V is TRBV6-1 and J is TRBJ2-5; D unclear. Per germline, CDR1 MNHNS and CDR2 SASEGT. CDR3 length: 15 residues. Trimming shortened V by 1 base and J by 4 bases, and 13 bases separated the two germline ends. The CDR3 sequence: CASSEGVVGSETQYF. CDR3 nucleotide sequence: TGTGCCAGCAGTGAAGGAGTCGTAGGTTCAGAGACCCAGTACTTC.

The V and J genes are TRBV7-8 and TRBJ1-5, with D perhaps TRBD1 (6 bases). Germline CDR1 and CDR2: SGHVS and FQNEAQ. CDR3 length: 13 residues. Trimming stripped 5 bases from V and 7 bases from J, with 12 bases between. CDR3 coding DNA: TGTGCCAGCAGCCTCCAGGGGATCCAGCCCCAGCATTTT. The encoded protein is CASSLQGIQPQHF.

This CDR3 reads CASSQVTFKREFHNEQYF. CDR3 nucleotides: TGTGCCAGCAGCCAAGTAACCTTCAAGCGGGAGTTTCACAACGAGCAGTACTTC. The chain has TRBV14 and TRBJ2-7; 8 nucleotides align to TRBD2. Germline V gives CDR1 SGHDN, CDR2 FVKESK. This CDR3 is built from 18 residues. After removal of 1 base from V and 5 bases from J, the junction contained 16 bases not matched to a gene.

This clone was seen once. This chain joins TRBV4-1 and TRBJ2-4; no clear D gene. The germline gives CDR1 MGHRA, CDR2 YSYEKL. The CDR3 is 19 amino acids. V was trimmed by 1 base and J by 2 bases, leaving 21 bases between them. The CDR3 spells CASSQVGKPSAVSKNIQYF. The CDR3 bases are TGCGCCAGCAGCCAAGTTGGCAAGCCCTCCGCGGTGTCCAAAAACATTCAGTACTTC.

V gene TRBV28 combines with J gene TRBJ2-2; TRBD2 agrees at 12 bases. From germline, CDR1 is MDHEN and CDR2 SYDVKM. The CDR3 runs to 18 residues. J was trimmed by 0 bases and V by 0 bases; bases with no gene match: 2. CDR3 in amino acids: CASSLWASGRANTGELFF. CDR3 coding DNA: TGTGCCAGCAGTTTATGGGCTAGCGGGAGGGCGAACACCGGGGAGCTGTTTTTT.

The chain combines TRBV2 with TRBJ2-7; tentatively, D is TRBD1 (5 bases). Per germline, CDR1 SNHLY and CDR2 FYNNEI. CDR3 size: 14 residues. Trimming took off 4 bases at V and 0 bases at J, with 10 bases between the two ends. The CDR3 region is CASSGQGDSYEQYF. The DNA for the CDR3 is TGTGCCAGCAGTGGCCAGGGCGACTCCTACGAGCAGTACTTC.

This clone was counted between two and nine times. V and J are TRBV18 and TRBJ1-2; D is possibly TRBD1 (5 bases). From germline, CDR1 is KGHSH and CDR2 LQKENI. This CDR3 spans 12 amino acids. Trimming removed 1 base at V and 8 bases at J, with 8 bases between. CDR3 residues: CASSPLGDGYTF. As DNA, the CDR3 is TGTGCCAGCTCACCACTGGGGGACGGCTACACCTTC. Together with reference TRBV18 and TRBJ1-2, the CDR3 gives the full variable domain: NAGVMQNPRHLVRRRGQEARLRCSPMKGHSHVYWYRQLPEEGLKFMVYLQKENIIDESGMPKERFSAEFPKEGPSILRIQQVVRGDSAAYFCASSPLGDGYTFGSGTRLTVV.

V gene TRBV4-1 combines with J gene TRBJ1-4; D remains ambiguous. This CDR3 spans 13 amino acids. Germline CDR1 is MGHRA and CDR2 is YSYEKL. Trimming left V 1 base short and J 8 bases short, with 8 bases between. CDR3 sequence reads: CASSQVYVEKLFF. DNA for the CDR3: TGCGCCAGCAGCCAAGTCTATGTCGAAAAACTGTTTTTT.

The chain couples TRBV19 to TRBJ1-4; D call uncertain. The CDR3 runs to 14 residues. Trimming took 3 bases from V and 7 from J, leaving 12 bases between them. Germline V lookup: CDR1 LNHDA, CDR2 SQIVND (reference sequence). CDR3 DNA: TGTGCCAGTAGTATTGGATATGGGCTTGAAAAACTGTTTTTT. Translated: CASSIGYGLEKLFF. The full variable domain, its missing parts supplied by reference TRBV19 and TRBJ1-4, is DGGITQSPKYLFRKEGQNVTLSCEQNLNHDAMYWYRQDPGQGLRLIYYSQIVNDFQKGDIAEGYSVSREKKESFPLTVTSAQKNPTAFYLCASSIGYGLEKLFFGSGTQLSVL.

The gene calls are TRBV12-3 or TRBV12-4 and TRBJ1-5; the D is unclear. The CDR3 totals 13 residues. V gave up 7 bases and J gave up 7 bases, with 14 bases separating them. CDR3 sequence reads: CASTRPGLQPQHF. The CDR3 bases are TGTGCCAGCACCCGACCGGGCCTCCAGCCCCAGCATTTT.

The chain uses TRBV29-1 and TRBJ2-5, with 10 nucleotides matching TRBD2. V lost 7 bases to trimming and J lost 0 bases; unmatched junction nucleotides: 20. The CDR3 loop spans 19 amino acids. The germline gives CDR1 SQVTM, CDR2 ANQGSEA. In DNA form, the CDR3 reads TGCAGCGACCTCAAGCATCTAGCGGGAGCTCTGCAGTACCAAGAGACCCAGTACTTC. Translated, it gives CSDLKHLAGALQYQETQYF. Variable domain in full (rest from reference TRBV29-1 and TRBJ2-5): SAVISQKPSRDICQRGTSLTIQCQVDSQVTMMFWYRQQPGQSLTLIATANQGSEATYESGFVIDKFPISRPNLTFSTLTVSNMSPEDSSIYLCSDLKHLAGALQYQETQYFGPGTRLLVL.

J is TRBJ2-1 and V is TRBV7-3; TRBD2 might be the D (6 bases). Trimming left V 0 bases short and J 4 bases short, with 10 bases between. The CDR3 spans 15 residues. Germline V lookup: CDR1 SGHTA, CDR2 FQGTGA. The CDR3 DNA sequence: TGTGCCAGCAGCTTAACCGGGAGTACATACAATGAGCAGTTCTTC. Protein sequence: CASSLTGSTYNEQFF.

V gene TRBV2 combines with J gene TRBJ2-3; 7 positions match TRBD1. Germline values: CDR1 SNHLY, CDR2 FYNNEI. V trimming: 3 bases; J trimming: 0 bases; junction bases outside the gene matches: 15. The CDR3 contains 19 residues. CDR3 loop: CASSDSPGTDFSSTDTQYF. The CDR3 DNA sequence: TGTGCCAGCAGTGACAGTCCCGGGACAGATTTTTCTAGCACAGATACGCAGTATTTT.

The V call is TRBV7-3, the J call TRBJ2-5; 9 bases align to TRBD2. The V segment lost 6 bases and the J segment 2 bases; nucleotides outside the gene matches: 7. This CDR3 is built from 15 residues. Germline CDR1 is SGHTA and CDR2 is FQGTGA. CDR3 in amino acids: CASSPLAGRQETQYF. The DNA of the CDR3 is TGTGCCAGCAGTCCACTAGCGGGCCGTCAAGAGACCCAGTACTTC.

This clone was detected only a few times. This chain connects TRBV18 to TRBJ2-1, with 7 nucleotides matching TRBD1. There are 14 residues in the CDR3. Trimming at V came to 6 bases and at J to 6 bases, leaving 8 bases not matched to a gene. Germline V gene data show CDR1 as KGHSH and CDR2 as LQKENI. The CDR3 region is CASSPDRVANEQFF. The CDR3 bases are TGTGCCAGCTCCCCTGACAGGGTAGCCAATGAGCAGTTCTTC.

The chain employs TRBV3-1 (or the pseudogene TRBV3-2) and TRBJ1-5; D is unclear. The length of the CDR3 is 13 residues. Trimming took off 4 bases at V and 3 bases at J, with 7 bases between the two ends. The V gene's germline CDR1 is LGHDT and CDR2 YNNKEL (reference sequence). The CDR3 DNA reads TGTGCCAGCAGCCTCTTGCCCAATCAGCCCCAGCATTTT. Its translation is CASSLLPNQPQHF.

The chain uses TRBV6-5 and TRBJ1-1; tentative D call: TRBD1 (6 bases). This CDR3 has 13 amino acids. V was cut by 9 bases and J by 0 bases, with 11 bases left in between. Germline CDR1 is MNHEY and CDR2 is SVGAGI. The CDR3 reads CASLGQMNTEAFF. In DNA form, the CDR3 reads TGTGCCAGTTTAGGACAGATGAACACTGAAGCTTTCTTT.

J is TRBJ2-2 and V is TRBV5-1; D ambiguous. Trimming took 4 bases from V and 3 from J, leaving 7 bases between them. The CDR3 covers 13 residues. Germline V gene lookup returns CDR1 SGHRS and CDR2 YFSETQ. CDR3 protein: CASSQSYTGELFF. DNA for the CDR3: TGCGCCAGCAGCCAATCCTACACCGGGGAGCTGTTTTTT.

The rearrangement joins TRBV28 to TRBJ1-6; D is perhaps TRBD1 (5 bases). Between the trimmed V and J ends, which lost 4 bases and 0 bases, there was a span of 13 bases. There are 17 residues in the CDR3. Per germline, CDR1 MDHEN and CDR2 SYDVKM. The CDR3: CASSSHQGLSYNSPLHF. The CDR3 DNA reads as TGTGCCAGCAGTTCTCATCAGGGTCTCTCCTATAATTCACCCCTCCACTTT.

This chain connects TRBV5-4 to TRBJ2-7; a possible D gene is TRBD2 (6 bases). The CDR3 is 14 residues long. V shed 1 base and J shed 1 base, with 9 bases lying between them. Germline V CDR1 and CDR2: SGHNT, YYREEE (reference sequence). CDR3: CASSLTSLSYEQYF. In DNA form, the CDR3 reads TGTGCCAGCAGCTTGACTAGCCTATCCTACGAGCAGTACTTC.

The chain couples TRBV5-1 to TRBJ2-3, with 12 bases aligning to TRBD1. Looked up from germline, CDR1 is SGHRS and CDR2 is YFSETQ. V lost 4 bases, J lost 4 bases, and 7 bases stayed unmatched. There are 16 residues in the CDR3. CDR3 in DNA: TGCGCCAGCAGCCCAATGGGACAGGGGGCCGCAGATACGCAGTATTTT. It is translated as CASSPMGQGAADTQYF.